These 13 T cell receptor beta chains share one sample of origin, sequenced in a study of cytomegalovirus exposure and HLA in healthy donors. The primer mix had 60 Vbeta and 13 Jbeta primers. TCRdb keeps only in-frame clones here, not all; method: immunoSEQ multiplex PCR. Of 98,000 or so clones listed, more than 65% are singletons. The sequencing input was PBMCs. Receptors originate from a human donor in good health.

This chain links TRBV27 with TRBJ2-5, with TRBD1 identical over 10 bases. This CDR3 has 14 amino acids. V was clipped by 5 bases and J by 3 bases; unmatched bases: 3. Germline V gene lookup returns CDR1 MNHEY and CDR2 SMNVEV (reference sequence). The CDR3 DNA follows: TGTGCCAGCAGTCCGACAGGGGGCAAAGAGACCCAGTACTTC. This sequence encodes CASSPTGGKETQYF.

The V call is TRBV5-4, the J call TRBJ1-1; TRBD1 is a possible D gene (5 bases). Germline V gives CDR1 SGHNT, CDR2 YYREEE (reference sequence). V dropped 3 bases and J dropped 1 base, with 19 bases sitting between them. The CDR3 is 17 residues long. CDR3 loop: CASSSRAPKDRNTEAFF. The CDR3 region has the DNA TGTGCCAGCAGCTCCAGGGCCCCCAAAGACAGGAACACTGAAGCTTTCTTT.

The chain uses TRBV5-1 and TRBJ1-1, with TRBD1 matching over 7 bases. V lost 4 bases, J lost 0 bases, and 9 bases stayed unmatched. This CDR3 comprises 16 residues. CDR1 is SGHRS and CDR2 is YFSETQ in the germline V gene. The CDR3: CASSPGTATLNTEAFF. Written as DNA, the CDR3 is TGCGCCAGCAGCCCCGGGACAGCGACCCTGAACACTGAAGCTTTCTTT.

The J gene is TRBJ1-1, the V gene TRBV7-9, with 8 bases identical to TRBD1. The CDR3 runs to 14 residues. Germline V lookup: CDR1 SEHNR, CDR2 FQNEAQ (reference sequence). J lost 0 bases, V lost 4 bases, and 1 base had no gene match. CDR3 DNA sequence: TGTGCCAGCAGCTGGACAGGGTTGAACACTGAAGCTTTCTTT. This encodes CASSWTGLNTEAFF.

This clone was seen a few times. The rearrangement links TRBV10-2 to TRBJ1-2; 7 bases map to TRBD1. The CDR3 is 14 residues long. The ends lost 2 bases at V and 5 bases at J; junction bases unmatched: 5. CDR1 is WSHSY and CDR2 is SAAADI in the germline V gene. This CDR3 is CASSEGDSLYGYTF. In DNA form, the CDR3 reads TGCGCCAGCAGTGAGGGGGACAGCTTGTATGGCTACACCTTC.

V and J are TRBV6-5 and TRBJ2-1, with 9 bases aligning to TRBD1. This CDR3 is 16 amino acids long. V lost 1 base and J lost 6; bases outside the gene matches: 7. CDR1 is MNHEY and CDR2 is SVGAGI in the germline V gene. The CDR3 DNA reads TGTGCCAGCAGTTACTGGGGGACAGGGATCGGCAATGAGCAGTTCTTC. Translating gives CASSYWGTGIGNEQFF.

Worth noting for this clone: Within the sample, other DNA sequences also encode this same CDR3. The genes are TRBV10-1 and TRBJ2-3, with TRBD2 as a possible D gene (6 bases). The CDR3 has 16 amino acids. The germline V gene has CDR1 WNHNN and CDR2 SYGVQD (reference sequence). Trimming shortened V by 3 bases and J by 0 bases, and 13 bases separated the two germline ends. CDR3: CASSDQTRTSTDTQYF. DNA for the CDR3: TGCGCCAGCAGTGACCAGACTAGGACTAGCACAGATACGCAGTATTTT.

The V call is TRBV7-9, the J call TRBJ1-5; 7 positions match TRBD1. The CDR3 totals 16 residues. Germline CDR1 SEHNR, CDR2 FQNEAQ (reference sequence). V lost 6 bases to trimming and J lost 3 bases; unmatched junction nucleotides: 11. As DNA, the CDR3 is TGTGCCAGCAGTAAGACCCGGGACAGAGACAATCAGCCCCAGCATTTT. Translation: CASSKTRDRDNQPQHF.

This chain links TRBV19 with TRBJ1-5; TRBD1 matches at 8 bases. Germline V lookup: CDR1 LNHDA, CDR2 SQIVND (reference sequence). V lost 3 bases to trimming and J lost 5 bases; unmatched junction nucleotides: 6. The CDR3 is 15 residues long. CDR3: CASSMAQGADQPQHF. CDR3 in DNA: TGTGCCAGTAGTATGGCTCAGGGGGCAGATCAGCCCCAGCATTTT.

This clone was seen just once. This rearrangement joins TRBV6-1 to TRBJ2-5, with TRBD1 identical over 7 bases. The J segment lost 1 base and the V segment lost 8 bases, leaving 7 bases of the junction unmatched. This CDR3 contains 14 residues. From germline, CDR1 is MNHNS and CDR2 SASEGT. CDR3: CASLPRTGQETQYF. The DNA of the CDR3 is TGTGCCAGCCTACCCCGGACAGGCCAAGAGACCCAGTACTTC.

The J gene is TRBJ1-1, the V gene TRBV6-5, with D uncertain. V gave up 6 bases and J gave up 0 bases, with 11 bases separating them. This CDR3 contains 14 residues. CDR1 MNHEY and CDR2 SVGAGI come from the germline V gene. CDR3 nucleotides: TGTGCCAGCAGCCCCGTGTATATGAACACTGAAGCTTTCTTT. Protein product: CASSPVYMNTEAFF.

CDR3 loop: CSVIDVGYTF. CDR3 coding DNA: TGCAGCGTGATAGATGTAGGCTACACCTTC. This rearrangement joins TRBV29-1 to TRBJ1-2; D unclear. V gave up 6 bases and J gave up 8 bases, with 10 bases separating them. Germline V gene sequence: CDR1 SQVTM, CDR2 ANQGSEA. The CDR3 is 10 amino acids.

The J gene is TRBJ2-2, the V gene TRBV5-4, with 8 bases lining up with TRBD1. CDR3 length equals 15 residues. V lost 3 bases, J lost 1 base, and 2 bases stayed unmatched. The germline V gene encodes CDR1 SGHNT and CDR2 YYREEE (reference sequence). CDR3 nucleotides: TGTGCCAGCAGCTCCGGACAGGGGAACACCGGGGAGCTGTTTTTT. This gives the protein CASSSGQGNTGELFF.